The source of this T cell receptor (beta chain) is a study of monozygotic twins with inflammatory bowel disease. Study results and caveats: With inverse Simpson as the measure, TCRbeta diversity was lower in IBD patients than in healthy co-twins. Variability may have been added to patient repertoires by differing immunosuppressive treatments.

TCRdb reanalyzed the 5' RACE reads and collapses them to one entry per CDR3 protein, without DNA. This sample's clone table lists hundreds of thousands of distinct CDR3 sequences. From germline, CDR1 is MGHDK and CDR2 SYGVNS. The CDR3 length is 14 residues. As to this clonotype: The antigen is unknown.

This chain joins TRBV25-1 and TRBJ2-1; TCRdb calls TRBD2, which cannot be checked without DNA. The source material was blood. The TCR comes from a human donor with ulcerative colitis or Crohn's disease, or a healthy co-twin of an affected twin (not recorded which). The CDR3 here is CASSASLASNEQFF.